This entry lists 16 T cell receptor beta chains sequenced from one sample in a study of cytomegalovirus exposure and HLA in healthy donors. Vbeta (60) and Jbeta (13) primers were used in the PCR. The table came from immunoSEQ multiplex PCR; TCRdb's copy has only in-frame clones and leaves some out. The sample lists about 59,000 clones; about 80% were seen once. Sequencing used PBMCs. These receptors originate from a woman aged 40 to 50 in good health and CMV-seronegative.

The rearrangement joins TRBV28 to TRBJ2-5; 8 bases map to TRBD2. The germline CDR1 and CDR2 sequences are MDHEN and SYDVKM. The CDR3 runs to 13 residues. The J segment lost 5 bases and the V segment lost 3 bases, leaving 2 bases of the junction unmatched. The CDR3: CASSFGGAETQYF. CDR3 in DNA: TGTGCCAGCAGTTTCGGGGGGGCCGAGACCCAGTACTTC.

V gene TRBV7-8 combines with J gene TRBJ1-1, with 7 bases aligning to TRBD1. CDR1 is SGHVS and CDR2 is FQNEAQ in the germline V gene. The CDR3 is made up of 16 amino acids. Trimming removed 7 bases from V and 0 bases from J; junction bases left unmatched: 11. The CDR3 loop is CASNDYRGQLNTEAFF. The CDR3 DNA sequence: TGTGCCAGCAACGACTACCGGGGACAGCTGAACACTGAAGCTTTCTTT.

This chain joins TRBV7-2 and TRBJ2-7, with D possibly TRBD2 on 6 matching bases. Germline assignment: CDR1 SGHTA and CDR2 FQGNSA. V was shortened by 2 bases and J by 0 bases, with 11 bases between the two germline ends. The CDR3 length is 15 residues. The CDR3 here is CASSLLAEPSYEQYF. The CDR3 region has the DNA TGTGCCAGCAGCTTATTAGCGGAGCCCTCCTACGAGCAGTACTTC. The complete variable domain, with remaining parts taken from reference TRBV7-2 and TRBJ2-7, reads GAGVSQSPSNKVTEKGKDVELRCDPISGHTALYWYRQSLGQGLEFLIYFQGNSAPDKSGLPSDRFSAERTGGSVSTLTIQRTQQEDSAVYLCASSLLAEPSYEQYFGPGTRLTVT.

J is TRBJ1-2 and V is TRBV5-1; the D gene is possibly TRBD1 (5 bases). Germline V gene data show CDR1 as SGHRS and CDR2 as YFSETQ. Trimming took 1 base from V and 4 from J, leaving 8 bases between them. There are 13 residues in the CDR3. The CDR3 region has the DNA TGCGCCAGCAGCTTGTATGACAGCTATGGCTACACCTTC. It codes for CASSLYDSYGYTF.

V gene TRBV5-1 combines with J gene TRBJ2-5; 14 positions agree with TRBD2. With V trimmed by 0 bases and J by 0 bases, 1 base remained unmatched. The CDR3 totals 17 residues. Germline V lookup: CDR1 SGHRS, CDR2 YFSETQ. CDR3 coding DNA: TGCGCCAGCAGCTTGGGACTAGCGGGAGGGAACCAAGAGACCCAGTACTTC. It yields the protein CASSLGLAGGNQETQYF.

The chain combines TRBV6-1 with TRBJ1-2; D not certain. The V gene lost 1 base and the J gene lost 6 bases, with 15 bases spanning the gap. The CDR3 spans 15 residues. The V gene's germline CDR1 is MNHNS and CDR2 SASEGT. The CDR3 sequence: CASSEGLRAAHGYTF. The CDR3 DNA reads as TGTGCCAGCAGTGAAGGGTTGAGGGCCGCCCATGGCTACACCTTC.

Regarding this clone: This specimen includes other DNA sequences encoding the same CDR3. The chain recombines TRBV18 with TRBJ2-1; 10 positions agree with TRBD1. Losses at the gene ends were 1 base for V and 8 bases for J; bases not matched to a gene: 32. CDR1 and CDR2 (germline): KGHSH, LQKENI. CDR3 size: 24 residues. CDR3 nucleotides: TGTGCCAGCTCACCACGCGGGGACAGGGGAGCCTCAAAACCATCTCGGAATTTTAGGGATGAGCAGTTCTTC. Its protein is CASSPRGDRGASKPSRNFRDEQFF.

This clone was detected a few times. CDR3 coding DNA: TGTGCCAGCAGTCCAAGCTCTAGCGGGAGTACCGAGACCCAGTACTTC. Encoded protein: CASSPSSSGSTETQYF. This rearrangement joins TRBV27 to TRBJ2-5; 10 bases agree with TRBD2. Germline CDR1 MNHEY, CDR2 SMNVEV (reference sequence). V shed 5 bases and J 5 bases; nucleotides not matched to a gene: 11. The CDR3 runs 16 residues.

This clone was counted a few times. The V gene is TRBV27, the J gene TRBJ2-1; D not certain. Germline values: CDR1 MNHEY, CDR2 SMNVEV (reference sequence). The CDR3 runs to 12 residues. The V end lost 5 bases, the J end lost 3 bases, and 5 bases lay between the germline ends. CDR3 DNA: TGTGCCAGCAGTCCCAGCTACAATGAGCAGTTCTTC. This sequence encodes CASSPSYNEQFF.

This clone has a single count. This CDR3 reads CASKRADTDTQYF. The CDR3 nucleotides read TGCGCCAGCAAGCGGGCCGACACAGATACGCAGTATTTT. This chain connects TRBV5-1 to TRBJ2-3; weak D call: TRBD2 (6 bases). V gave up 6 bases and J gave up 2 bases, with 10 bases separating them. The CDR3 is made up of 13 amino acids. CDR1 is SGHRS and CDR2 is YFSETQ in the germline V gene.

This clone came up once. The chain employs TRBV28 and TRBJ2-2; possibly TRBD2 for D (7 bases). V was cut by 2 bases and J by 5 bases, with 12 bases left in between. There are 15 residues in the CDR3. Germline V gene data show CDR1 as MDHEN and CDR2 as SYDVKM. The CDR3: CASSLGLGGTGELFF. Here the CDR3 DNA reads TGTGCCAGCAGTTTAGGACTAGGGGGGACCGGGGAGCTGTTTTTT.

This chain joins TRBV5-1 and TRBJ2-3; no clear D. Germline V lookup: CDR1 SGHRS, CDR2 YFSETQ. Trimming stripped 0 bases from V and 4 bases from J, with 3 bases between. The CDR3 contains 12 residues. The CDR3 sequence: CASSLASDTQYF. In DNA, the CDR3 is TGCGCCAGCAGCTTGGCGTCAGATACGCAGTATTTT.

The count of this clone is one. The chain recombines TRBV15 with TRBJ2-3; weak D call: TRBD2 (6 bases). Trimming shortened V by 6 bases and J by 2 bases, and 12 bases separated the two germline ends. Per the germline V gene, CDR1 is LNHNV and CDR2 is YYDKDF (reference sequence). This CDR3 is built from 14 residues. DNA for the CDR3: TGTGCCACCAGGGCGGGGTTTGACACAGATACGCAGTATTTT. Protein sequence: CATRAGFDTDTQYF.

This chain uses TRBV29-1 with TRBJ1-3, with D possibly matching TRBD1 (5 bases). CDR1 and CDR2 (germline): SQVTM, ANQGSEA. CDR3 length: 15 amino acids. The CDR3: CGYFDSPSSGNTIYF. The CDR3 nucleotides are TGCGGCTATTTTGACAGTCCGAGCTCTGGAAACACCATATATTTT.

The table lists this clone with a count of one. This rearrangement joins TRBV7-8 to TRBJ1-4; the D gene is possibly TRBD1 (5 bases). The CDR3 loop spans 16 amino acids. Germline CDR1 and CDR2: SGHVS and FQNEAQ. The ends were cut back, 5 bases at V and 1 base at J, with 14 bases in the middle. The CDR3 coding sequence is TGTGCCAGCAGCCGCGGAGGGGCCGAAACTAATGAAAAACTGTTTTTT. This sequence encodes CASSRGGAETNEKLFF.

This clone was counted only a few times. The chain combines TRBV28 with TRBJ2-1, with D perhaps TRBD1 (6 bases). This CDR3 is built from 14 residues. Between the trimmed V and J ends, which lost 7 bases and 4 bases, there was a span of 14 bases. Germline assignment: CDR1 MDHEN and CDR2 SYDVKM. CDR3 protein: CASTGTPVYNEQFF. Written as DNA, the CDR3 is TGTGCCAGCACCGGGACACCAGTTTACAATGAGCAGTTCTTC. Using reference TRBV28 and TRBJ2-1 for the parts outside the CDR3, the full variable domain is DVKVTQSSRYLVKRTGEKVFLECVQDMDHENMFWYRQDPGLGLRLIYFSYDVKMKEKGDIPEGYSVSREKKERFSLILESASTNQTSMYLCASTGTPVYNEQFFGPGTRLTVL.